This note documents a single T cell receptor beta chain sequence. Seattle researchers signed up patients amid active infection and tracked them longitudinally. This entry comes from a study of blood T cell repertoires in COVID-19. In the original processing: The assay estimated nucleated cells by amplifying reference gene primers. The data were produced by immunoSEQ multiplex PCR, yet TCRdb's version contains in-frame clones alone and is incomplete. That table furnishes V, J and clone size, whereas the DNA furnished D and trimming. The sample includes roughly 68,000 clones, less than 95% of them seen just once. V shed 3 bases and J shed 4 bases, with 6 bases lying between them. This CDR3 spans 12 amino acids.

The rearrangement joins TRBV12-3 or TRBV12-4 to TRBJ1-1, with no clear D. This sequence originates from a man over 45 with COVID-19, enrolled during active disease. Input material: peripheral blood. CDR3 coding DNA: TGTGCCAGCAGTTTCTCGGGCACTGAAGCTTTCTTT. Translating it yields CASSFSGTEAFF.